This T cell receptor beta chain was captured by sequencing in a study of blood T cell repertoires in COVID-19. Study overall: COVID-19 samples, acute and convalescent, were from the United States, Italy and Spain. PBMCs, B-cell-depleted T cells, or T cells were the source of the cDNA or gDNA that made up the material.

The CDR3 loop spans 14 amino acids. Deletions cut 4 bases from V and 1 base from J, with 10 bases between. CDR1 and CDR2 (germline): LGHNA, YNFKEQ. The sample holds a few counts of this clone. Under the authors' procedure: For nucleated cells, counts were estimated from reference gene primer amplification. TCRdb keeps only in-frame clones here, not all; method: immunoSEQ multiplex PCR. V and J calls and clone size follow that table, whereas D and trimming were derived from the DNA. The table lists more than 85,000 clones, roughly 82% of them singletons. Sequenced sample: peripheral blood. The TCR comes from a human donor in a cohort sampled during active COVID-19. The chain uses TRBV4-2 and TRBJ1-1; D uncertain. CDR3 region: CASSLPGRNTEAFF. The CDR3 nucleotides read TGTGCCAGCAGCCTCCCCGGGAGGAACACTGAAGCTTTCTTT.